This T cell receptor (beta chain) was profiled in a study of blood T cell repertoires in COVID-19. Sequencing used immunoSEQ multiplex PCR; TCRdb keeps in-frame clones, though not all of them. The sample records about 42,000 clones, roughly nine tenths being singletons. This clone is judged medium-sized. Additional DNA sequences in this sample encode the identical CDR3. The sequence derives from a human donor in a cohort sampled during active COVID-19. The specimen was peripheral blood.

The CDR3 protein is CASSPFRSGELFF. Written as DNA, the CDR3 is TGTGCCAGCAGCCCATTCAGGTCTGGGGAGCTGTTTTTT. This chain joins TRBV11-3 and TRBJ2-2; D uncertain. Per germline, CDR1 SGHNT and CDR2 YENEEA. V was trimmed by 5 bases and J by 8 bases, leaving 12 bases between them. CDR3 length: 13 residues. The full variable domain, its missing parts supplied by reference TRBV11-3 and TRBJ2-2, is EAGVVQSPRYKIIEKKQPVAFWCNPISGHNTLYWYLQNLGQGPELLIRYENEEAVDDSQLPKDRFSAERLKGVDSTLKIQPAELGDSAVYLCASSPFRSGELFFGEGSRLTVL.